This T cell receptor (beta chain) was documented in a study of cytomegalovirus exposure and HLA in healthy donors (dated by TCRdb to about 2017). The study in broad terms: A later analysis indicated that the 120 or so validation repertoires were generated on the platform also employed for the approximately 700 repertoires of the first cohort. The study aimed to test whether signatures of past pathogen exposure could be identified by cataloging public T cell receptors. Along with the approximately 670-subject first cohort, a separate validation cohort of roughly 110 different subjects was used. To predict cytomegalovirus infection status, the study combined high-throughput TCR immunosequencing, statistical association of individual TCRs with disease status, and machine learning. Broader findings and caveats from the paper: A later analysis had no HLA typing for the validation cohort, so co-occurrence there was scored across all 110 or so repertoires. The study listed 150 to 200 TCR beta chains as associated with cytomegalovirus. The authors suggested that the approach could potentially be generalized to other disease states and immunological phenotypes. The classifier was reported to diagnose cytomegalovirus status with high specificity and sensitivity in both the original and validation cohorts. In vitro tests confirmed that a few of the cytomegalovirus-associated TCR beta chains recognize cytomegalovirus antigens. A later analysis found that TCRs clustered in the first cohort also tended to co-occur in the 120 validation repertoires, with 94% of cluster scores above 0. Most TCR sequences were seen in very few donors, while some public TCRs were found in many individuals.

The CDR3, from cysteine to phenylalanine, totals 15 residues. The entry retains the CDR3 DNA only, 45 bases that are in frame from base 1. V is reduced by 2 bases and J by 4 bases, leaving a spacing of 14 bases between them. Reading the germline V gene gives CDR1 MNHEY and CDR2 SVGAGI. Notes on this clone: Its antigen is currently not known. No clone much larger than this one lies a single base away; base qualities are absent.

Donors formed part of the validation cohort, which comprised some 120 subjects and was distinct from the first cohort of under 850 subjects. The protocol used for the library was the immunoSEQ multiplex PCR assay. As for the original processing: To diagnose cytomegalovirus status from the catalog of TCR beta chain sequences, a statistical classification framework was built. Here the immuneACCESS table is served through TCRdb, limited to in-frame sequences with V and J called. Missing clones are a known gap in these copies; in checked studies unresolved V genes cover under half, and the rest lacks a known reason. V and J calls and clone size follow that table, whereas D and trimming were derived from the DNA. The sample contains over 120,000 clones, 70% to 90% of them found a single time. The ten top clones hold roughly 6.5% of the sample.

This clonotype originated in a woman in her thirties in good health and CMV-seropositive. The sequencing sample was made of PBMCs. Recombination joined TRBV6-5 with TRBJ1-1; no D gene is confidently identified. CDR3 reads: CASSYGQSGSTEAFF. Read as DNA, the sequence is TGTGCCAGCAGTTACGGGCAGTCTGGGAGCACTGAAGCTTTCTTT.